These 4 T cell receptor beta chains share one sample of origin, sequenced in a study of blood T cell repertoires in COVID-19. The method was immunoSEQ multiplex PCR; TCRdb's version includes in-frame clones alone and lacks a portion of them. Among about 150,000 clones listed, under 85% were seen once. Sequencing input: peripheral blood. These receptors were obtained from a man aged 45-65 years with active or convalescent COVID-19.

This chain joins TRBV10-1 and TRBJ2-3; a weak D match, TRBD2 (5 bases). The CDR3 covers 14 residues. Per germline, CDR1 WNHNN and CDR2 SYGVQD (reference sequence). The germline V and J ends were trimmed by 2 bases and 1 base, with 7 bases remaining between them. CDR3 in amino acids: CASSEAGGTDTQYF. The CDR3, as DNA: TGCGCCAGCAGTGAGGCGGGCGGCACAGATACGCAGTATTTT.

This chain joins TRBV6-5 and TRBJ2-7; 9 bases fit TRBD2. V lost 6 bases, J lost 4 bases, and 10 bases stayed unmatched. The CDR3 length is 15 residues. Germline V gene lookup returns CDR1 MNHEY and CDR2 SVGAGI. CDR3 coding DNA: TGTGCCAGCAGACGGTCGGTAGCGGGAGTTTACGAGCAGTACTTC. As protein: CASRRSVAGVYEQYF.

There are a few counts of this clone. The J gene is TRBJ2-1, the V gene TRBV7-3; D ambiguous. Per germline, CDR1 SGHTA and CDR2 FQGTGA. V was pared by 3 bases and J by 1 base, with 4 bases between. This CDR3 contains 13 residues. This CDR3 reads CASSLASYNEQFF. The CDR3 nucleotides read TGTGCCAGCAGCTTGGCTTCCTACAATGAGCAGTTCTTC.

This clone was seen just once. One junction end does not reproduce the germline sequence, and a read error may be involved. J is TRBJ2-7 and V is TRBV7-8, with TRBD1 as a possible D gene (5 bases). Germline CDR1 and CDR2: SGHVS and FQNEAQ. CDR3 size: 13 residues. The DNA of the CDR3 is TGTGCCAGCAGCGTACTTAGGGGTTACGGGCAGTACTTC. It yields the protein CASSVLRGYGQYF.